This T cell receptor beta chain originates from a study of CD8+CD57+ T cells in acquired aplastic anemia. Study overall: Quantities of DNA derived from sorted CD4+ and CD8+ cells averaged 3.2 ug.

Patients chosen for sequencing had shown CD8+CD57+ cell expansion by flow cytometry. Severe acquired aplastic anemia was the diagnosis recorded for all patients. Study-level results: Controls did not differ significantly from patients in CD8+ Simpson's diversity.

About this clonotype itself: What it binds is unknown.

The length of the CDR3 is 12 residues. V lost 6 bases and J 4 bases, leaving 9 bases between the germline ends. Germline CDR1 reads WNHNN; CDR2 reads SYGVQD (reference sequence). TCR beta VDJ and CDR3 were profiled, and genomic DNA was the template. TCRdb reprocessed the reads with MiXCR, giving one entry per CDR3 protein. The data show 150,000 to 200,000 distinct CDR3 sequences, less than 60% seen once. The clonotype originates from a human donor with aplastic anemia. The rearrangement uses TRBV10-1 and TRBJ1-1, with D perhaps TRBD1 (5 bases). Sequencing was carried out using sorted CD4+, CD8+, or CD8+CD57+ T cells (not recorded which) from PBMCs. The CDR3 DNA reads TGCGCCAGCAGATCGGGGGGCACTGAAGCTTTCTTT. This encodes CASRSGGTEAFF.